This T cell receptor (beta chain) was observed in a study of control samples from healthy donors and cancer patients. The assay was immunoSEQ multiplex PCR, and TCRdb's table has in-frame clones only and misses some. The data show about 180,000 clones, more than 80% seen once. The sequence derives from a young man in good health. The material sequenced was blood.

CDR3 DNA: TGTGCCAGCAGTGGTCAGGTCGGAACTGAAGCTTTCTTT. Translation: CASSGQVGTEAFF. The V and J genes are TRBV2 and TRBJ1-1; D is ambiguous. The CDR3 totals 13 residues. The germline V gene has CDR1 SNHLY and CDR2 FYNNEI. V gave up 4 bases and J gave up 5 bases, with 11 bases separating them.